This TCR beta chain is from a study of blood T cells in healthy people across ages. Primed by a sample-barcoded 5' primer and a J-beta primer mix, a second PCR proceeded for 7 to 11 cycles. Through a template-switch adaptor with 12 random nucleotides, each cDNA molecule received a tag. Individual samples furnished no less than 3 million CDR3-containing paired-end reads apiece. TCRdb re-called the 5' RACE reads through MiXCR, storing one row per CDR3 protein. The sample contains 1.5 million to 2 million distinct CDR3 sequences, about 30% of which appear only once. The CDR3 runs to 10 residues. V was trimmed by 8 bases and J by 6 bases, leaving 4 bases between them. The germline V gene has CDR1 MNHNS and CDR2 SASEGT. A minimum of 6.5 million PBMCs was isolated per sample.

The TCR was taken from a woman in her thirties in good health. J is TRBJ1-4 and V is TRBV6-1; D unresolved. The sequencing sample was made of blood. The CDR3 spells CASYDEKLFF. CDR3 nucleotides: TGTGCCAGCTACGATGAAAAACTGTTTTTT.